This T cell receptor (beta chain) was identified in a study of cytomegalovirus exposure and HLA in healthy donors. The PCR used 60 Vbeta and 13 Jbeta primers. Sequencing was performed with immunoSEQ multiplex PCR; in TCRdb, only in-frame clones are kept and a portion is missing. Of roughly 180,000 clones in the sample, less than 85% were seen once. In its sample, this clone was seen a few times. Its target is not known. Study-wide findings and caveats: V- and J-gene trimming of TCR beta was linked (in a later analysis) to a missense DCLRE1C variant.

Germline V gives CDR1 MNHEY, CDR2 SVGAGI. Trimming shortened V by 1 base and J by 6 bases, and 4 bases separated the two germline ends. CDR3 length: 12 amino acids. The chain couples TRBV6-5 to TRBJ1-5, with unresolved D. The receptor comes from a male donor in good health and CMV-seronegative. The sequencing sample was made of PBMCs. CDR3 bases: TGTGCCAGCAGTTACTACGGTCAGCCCCAGCATTTT. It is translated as CASSYYGQPQHF.